These 3 T cell receptor beta chains were sequenced from one sample in a study of metastatic and nonmetastatic thyroid tumors. Prior to thyroid surgery, none of the patients had received any treatment. TCRdb re-processed the PCR reads through MiXCR. The data contain fewer than 3,500 clones, roughly a quarter of them singletons. What was sequenced was tumor tissue. These receptors originate from a female donor with papillary thyroid cancer or a benign thyroid nodule (not recorded which). Some clones in this sample may be carry-over from other donors' samples.

This clone was picked up many times. The rearrangement uses TRBV6-2 or TRBV6-3 and TRBJ2-7; the D is unclear. Per the germline V gene, CDR1 is MNHEY and CDR2 is SVGEGT. This CDR3 is built from 16 residues. Trimming removed 2 bases at V and 2 bases at J, with 16 bases between. The CDR3 region has the DNA TGTGCCAGCAGTTACCCAAGGGCGGCGGCCCCCTACGAGCAGTACTTC. Amino acid sequence: CASSYPRAAAPYEQYF.

Judged by abundance, this clone is large (0.1 to 1%). The rearrangement uses TRBV7-2 and TRBJ2-7; D gene unclear. The CDR3 covers 13 residues. CDR1 SGHTA and CDR2 FQGNSA come from the germline V gene. The germline V and J ends were trimmed by 5 bases and 3 bases, with 11 bases remaining between them. Written as DNA, the CDR3 is TGTGCCAGCAGCCCCTTCGGCAGCTACGAGCAGTACTTC. Translating gives CASSPFGSYEQYF.

The chain links TRBV19 to TRBJ1-3; 9 bases agree with TRBD1. This CDR3 has 15 amino acids. V gave up 7 bases and J gave up 1 base; unmatched junction bases: 5. CDR1 is LNHDA, CDR2 SQIVND, per germline (reference sequence). CDR3 nucleotide sequence: TGTGCCAGTATTGCCGGGACAGGGTCTGGAAACACCATATATTTT. As protein: CASIAGTGSGNTIYF.